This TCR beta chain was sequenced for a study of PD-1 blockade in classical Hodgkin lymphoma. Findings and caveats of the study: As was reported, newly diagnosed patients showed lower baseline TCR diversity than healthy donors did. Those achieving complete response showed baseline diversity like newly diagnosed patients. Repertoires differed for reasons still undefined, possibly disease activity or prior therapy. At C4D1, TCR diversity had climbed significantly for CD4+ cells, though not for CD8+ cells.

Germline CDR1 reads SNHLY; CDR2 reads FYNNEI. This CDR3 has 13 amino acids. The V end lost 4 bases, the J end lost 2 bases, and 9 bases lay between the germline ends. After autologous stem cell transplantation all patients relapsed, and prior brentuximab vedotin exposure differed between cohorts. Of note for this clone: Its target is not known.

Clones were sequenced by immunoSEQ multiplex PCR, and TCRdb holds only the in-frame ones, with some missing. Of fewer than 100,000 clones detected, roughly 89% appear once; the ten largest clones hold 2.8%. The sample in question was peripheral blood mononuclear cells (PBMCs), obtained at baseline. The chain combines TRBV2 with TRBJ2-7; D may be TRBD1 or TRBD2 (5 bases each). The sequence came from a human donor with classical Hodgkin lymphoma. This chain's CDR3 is CASSGDPTYEQYF. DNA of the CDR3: TGTGCCAGCAGTGGGGACCCCACCTACGAGCAGTACTTC.